The entry that follows covers one T cell receptor beta chain sequence. A second PCR of roughly 7 to 11 cycles used a sample-barcoded 5' primer and a J-beta primer mix. At least 2.5 million CDR3-containing paired-end reads were obtained per sample. From the 5' RACE reads, TCRdb called clonotypes with MiXCR, one entry per CDR3 protein. Of 600,000 to 800,000 distinct CDR3 sequences listed, under 25% are singletons. The sample comes from a study of blood T cells in healthy people across ages. Trimming stripped 0 bases from V and 5 bases from J, with 11 bases between. The CDR3 is made up of 14 amino acids. Germline loops: CDR1 DFQATT, CDR2 SNEGSKA (reference sequence).

The chain combines TRBV20-1 with TRBJ2-4; D perhaps matches TRBD1 (6 bases). Sequenced: blood. The TCR comes from a man in his 70s in good health. Here the CDR3 reads CSARDQKGENIQYF. CDR3 bases: TGCAGTGCTAGAGATCAAAAGGGGGAAAACATTCAGTACTTC.